What follows describes a single T cell receptor (beta chain). This clonotype was found many times. Its target antigen remains unknown. Base quality data are lacking; no much larger clone is found one base away. Blood bank volunteers in Maryland, USA served as the healthy controls. For the sorted-subset TCR libraries, the starting material was about 950,000 sorted CD4+ or CD8+ T cells. Peripheral blood underwent Ficoll-Hypaque density gradient centrifugation to isolate PBMCs, which were then cryopreserved in liquid nitrogen. Paired sorted CD4+ and CD8+ subsets came from healthy controls, HAM/TSP patients and MS patients. The data derive from a study of neurological immune-mediated disorders (dated by TCRdb to between 2018 and 2021). Broadly, across the study: The study compared peripheral blood TCR-beta repertoires of HTLV-I-associated myelopathy (HAM/TSP) patients, multiple sclerosis patients and healthy controls using UMI-based sequencing. The cohort included approximately 70 subjects: about 15 with HAM/TSP, around 35 with multiple sclerosis, and roughly 20 healthy controls. The roughly 99 TCR-beta libraries covered PBMC samples along with longitudinal samples, technical triplicates, and paired sorted CD4+ and CD8+ T-cell subsets.

Beyond this particular receptor, the publication reports: TCR clonal expansion was highest in HAM/TSP patients and lowest in MS patients, with MS patients falling below even healthy controls. No identical CDR3 amino acid sequences were found to be shared among expanded clones across subjects, suggesting that TCR-beta repertoires were private in all groups.

cDNA was synthesized by template-switch 5'RACE using a primer carrying a 10-nucleotide random unique molecular identifier by which each TCR transcript was tagged. Every sequencing run yielded over 180 million TCR-beta sequences covering 15-18 subjects. The RNeasy kit was used for extraction of total RNA. Using the KAPA Real-time Library Amplification kit, TCR-beta VDJ regions were amplified with primers for the TCR constant region and the 5'RACE anchor. A first PCR added sample indexes and Illumina adaptors, and a second PCR then raised library yield. After Ampure bead purification, the TCR product of roughly 650 bp was size-selected on a 2% E-gel SizeSelection system. Library quality was checked on a Bioanalyzer, concentration was measured with Qubit, and libraries were quantified with the Kapa Library Quantification kit before pooling. An Illumina HiSeq 2500 was used to sequence the libraries paired-end at 2 x 150 bp. To increase sequence diversity, roughly 24-32% phiX was spiked into each library pool. Per the authors' processing: The quality-filtered reads were processed with the UMI-based MiGEC pipeline, whose error correction step removed more than 90% of the raw TCR sequences. IMGT germline references were used for alignment of VDJ genes, and clonotypes were defined by a unique CDR3 amino acid sequence together with V-J genes. Clonal expansion, Shannon diversity and CDR3 relatedness were evaluated with VDJtools (CalcPairwiseDistances, ClusterSamples), while phylogenetic trees were built in CLCbio workbench. Clones with at least 8 unique UMIs were defined as expanded, with this threshold being based on coefficient-of-variation modelling across technical triplicates. TCRdb reanalyzed the raw reads on its own, using fastp at Q25 for trimming and MiXCR for clone calling, and kept in-frame beta chains. Each CDR3 protein appears once, grouped with its most common genes and DNA. For this entry, the V and J calls and clone size follow TCRdb and not the study's own pipeline. The sample profile shows more than 25,000 distinct CDR3 sequences; more than 4% of them were found once. Roughly 23% of the sample is in the top ten clones.

The CDR3 holds 14 amino acids from the cysteine to the phenylalanine. The sequence is cut down to CDR3 DNA, 42 bases in frame from base 1. The germline V gene sets CDR1 to SNHLY and CDR2 to FYNNEI. V is clipped by 7 bases and J by 0 bases, and the sequence between their germline boundaries is 13 bases long. What was sequenced was CD4+ T cells from blood. In this chain, TRBV2 is recombined with TRBJ2-7; the D element might be TRBD1 or TRBD2, as each aligns at 6 bases. This clonotype originated in a woman aged 40 to 55 in good health. In nucleotide form, the sequence is TGTGCCAGCAAAGGGGGGCATACCTCCTACGAGCAGTACTTC. Protein translation: CASKGGHTSYEQYF. The entire variable domain, with the stretches around the CDR3 drawn from the reference TRBV2 and TRBJ2-7 proteins, is EPEVTQTPSHQVTQMGQEVILRCVPISNHLYFYWYRQILGQKVEFLVSFYNNEISEKSEIFDDQFSVERPDGSNFTLKIRSTKLEDSAMYFCASKGGHTSYEQYFGPGTRLTVT.